This passage covers 2 T cell receptor beta chains from one sample sequenced in a study of multiple sclerosis patients with progressive multifocal leukoencephalopathy. Sequencing was performed with immunoSEQ multiplex PCR; in TCRdb, only in-frame clones are kept and a portion is missing. The sample consists of about 30,000 clones, about 85% of them appearing once. Time point defined: time of PML onset. Sample: PBMCs, taken from a patient treated with natalizumab. The receptors originated from a woman in her 30s with progressive multifocal leukoencephalopathy.

The DNA for the CDR3 is TGTGCCAGCAGCTCCTCTAGCGGGATGGGGCAAGAGACCCAGTACTTC. It codes for CASSSSSGMGQETQYF. The V and J genes are TRBV7-2 and TRBJ2-5, with 9 bases fitting TRBD2. CDR3 size: 16 residues. The V gene's germline CDR1 is SGHTA and CDR2 FQGNSA. J gave up 2 bases and V 4 bases, and 8 bases lay outside the gene matches.

The rearrangement joins TRBV27 to TRBJ2-7; 8 bases map to TRBD1. Trimming at V came to 7 bases and at J to 2 bases, leaving 7 bases not matched to a gene. The CDR3 extends over 14 amino acids. CDR1 is MNHEY and CDR2 is SMNVEV in the germline V gene (reference sequence). For the CDR3, the DNA is TGTGCCAGCAAAAGGACAGGGATCACCTACGAGCAGTACTTC. It codes for CASKRTGITYEQYF.